Shown below are 20 T cell receptor beta chains from a single sample sequenced in a study of T-cell memory formation after mild COVID-19. TCRdb reprocessed the 5' RACE reads with MiXCR, giving one entry per CDR3 protein. This repertoire shows about 340,000 distinct CDR3 sequences, over 10% found once; its top ten account for about 21%. The specimen sequenced was PBMCs or a T cell subset sorted from them (not recorded which). The receptors originated from a young man who had mild COVID-19 (a few samples of this study predate the infection). Cell type and time point are not known.

This clonotype appeared a few times. The chain joins TRBV20-1 to TRBJ2-2, with 8 bases aligning to TRBD1. J lost 1 base, V lost 0 bases, and 4 bases had no gene match. This CDR3 spans 16 amino acids. Germline V CDR1 and CDR2: DFQATT, SNEGSKA (reference sequence). The CDR3: CSARDVGTGNTGELFF. As DNA, the CDR3 is TGCAGTGCTAGAGATGTCGGGACAGGGAACACCGGGGAGCTGTTTTTT.

There are a few counts of this clonotype. J is TRBJ2-5 and V is TRBV29-1; a possible D gene is TRBD2 (6 bases). V lost 7 bases and J 5 bases, leaving 14 bases between the germline ends. This CDR3 is built from 12 residues. From germline, CDR1 is SQVTM and CDR2 ANQGSEA. CDR3 DNA: TGCAGCGCCGCTCGGGGGACGGAGACCCAGTACTTC. Encoded protein: CSAARGTETQYF.

The sample holds a few counts of this clonotype. CDR3 in amino acids: CSARSRLAVLPDTQYF. In nucleotides, the CDR3 is TGCAGTGCTAGGTCCCGGCTAGCGGTTCTGCCAGATACGCAGTATTTT. This chain uses TRBV20-1 with TRBJ2-3; 7 bases are shared with TRBD2. Germline loops: CDR1 DFQATT, CDR2 SNEGSKA (reference sequence). The CDR3 is made up of 16 amino acids. Trimming at V came to 3 bases and at J to 4 bases, leaving 13 bases not matched to a gene.

This sequence joins TRBV2 and TRBJ2-5; possibly TRBD1 for D (5 bases). The CDR3 is 13 residues long. Germline V CDR1 and CDR2: SNHLY, FYNNEI. V lost 6 bases, J lost 5 bases, and 13 bases lay in between. The CDR3 reads CASSLRAQETQYF. CDR3 sequence (DNA): TGTGCCAGCAGCCTCAGGGCCCAGGAGACCCAGTACTTC.

This clonotype came up a few times. The chain employs TRBV7-9 and TRBJ2-5, with 9 bases aligning to TRBD2. The germline gives CDR1 SEHNR, CDR2 FQNEAQ (reference sequence). The CDR3 sequence is 13 residues long. V was pared by 5 bases and J by 6 bases, with 4 bases of the junction left unmatched. The CDR3 sequence is CASSRGGGKTQYF. The DNA of the CDR3 is TGTGCCAGCAGCCGCGGGGGGGGGAAGACCCAGTACTTC. Looking up the rest from reference TRBV7-9 and TRBJ2-5 gives the full variable domain: DTGVSQNPRHKITKRGQNVTFRCDPISEHNRLYWYRQTLGQGPEFLTYFQNEAQLEKSRLLSDRFSAERPKGSFSTLEIQRTEQGDSAMYLCASSRGGGKTQYFGPGTRLLVL.

This clonotype was detected a few times. The chain combines TRBV5-1 with TRBJ2-3; D is possibly TRBD1 (6 bases). The V and J ends lost 0 bases and 5 bases respectively, with 16 bases between them. CDR3 size: 16 residues. Per the germline V gene, CDR1 is SGHRS and CDR2 is YFSETQ. In nucleotides, the CDR3 is TGCGCCAGCAGCTTGGCCAGGGACACCAGTAGAGATACGCAGTATTTT. Translated: CASSLARDTSRDTQYF.

This clonotype was seen more than once but under ten times. This chain connects TRBV6-6 to TRBJ1-2; 9 bases map to TRBD1. Germline V gives CDR1 MNHNY, CDR2 SVGAGI (reference sequence). The CDR3 sequence is 12 residues long. The V gene end was trimmed by 6 bases and the J gene end by 8 bases; junction bases not matched to a gene: 4. CDR3 sequence reads: CASSWTGEGYTF. CDR3 nucleotide sequence: TGTGCCAGCAGCTGGACAGGGGAAGGCTACACCTTC.

This clonotype came up many times. Written as DNA, the CDR3 is TGCGCCAGCAGCTTGGGGGCGGGGGCTAGCTACAATGAGCAGTTCTTC. Translated, it gives CASSLGAGASYNEQFF. The chain couples TRBV5-1 to TRBJ2-1; the D gene is possibly TRBD2 (7 bases). This CDR3 is built from 16 residues. Germline CDR1 reads SGHRS; CDR2 reads YFSETQ. V was cut by 0 bases and J by 3 bases, with 13 bases left in between.

The chain joins TRBV6-5 to TRBJ2-1, with 7 nucleotides matching TRBD2. V dropped 2 bases and J dropped 5; count of bases not matched to a gene: 3. Germline V gene lookup returns CDR1 MNHEY and CDR2 SVGAGI. The CDR3 sequence is 14 residues long. The CDR3 loop is CASSYLTSNNEQFF. The DNA for the CDR3 is TGTGCCAGCAGTTACCTGACTAGCAACAATGAGCAGTTCTTC.

This clonotype has a handful of counts. CDR3 coding DNA: TGCGCCAGCAGCCAAGGGGCGCTGACCGGGGAGCTGTTTTTT. It specifies CASSQGALTGELFF. The chain recombines TRBV4-3 with TRBJ2-2; D is uncertain. This CDR3 has 14 residues. Per the germline V gene, CDR1 is LGHNA and CDR2 is YSLEER. Trimming pared 1 base from V and 5 bases from J, leaving 8 bases between.

The table lists this clonotype with a few counts. The V gene is TRBV20-1, the J gene TRBJ1-5; TRBD1 might be the D (5 bases). There are 15 residues in the CDR3. The germline gives CDR1 DFQATT, CDR2 SNEGSKA (reference sequence). Trimming left V 6 bases short and J 2 bases short, with 17 bases between. CDR3 nucleotides: TGCAGTGCGGGGGTGGGACGGTACGGCAATCAGCCCCAGCATTTT. Its translation: CSAGVGRYGNQPQHF.

This clonotype was counted a few times. CDR3 nucleotide sequence: TGCAGTGCCCGTGACCCTTCAGGGTCAAACACCGGGGAGCTGTTTTTT. Amino acid sequence: CSARDPSGSNTGELFF. This rearrangement joins TRBV20-1 to TRBJ2-2; possible D gene TRBD1, 5 bases. CDR1 and CDR2 from the germline V gene are DFQATT and SNEGSKA (reference sequence). Trimming pared 6 bases from V and 2 bases from J, leaving 19 bases between. CDR3 size: 16 residues.

The rearrangement joins TRBV7-9 to TRBJ2-1; D gene ambiguous. The V end was cut by 0 bases, the J end by 2 bases, with 8 bases between. The germline V gene encodes CDR1 SEHNR and CDR2 FQNEAQ (reference sequence). The CDR3 spans 15 residues. The chain's CDR3 is CASSLATNPYNEQFF. CDR3 coding DNA: TGTGCCAGCAGCTTAGCTACTAACCCCTACAATGAGCAGTTCTTC.

V is TRBV7-2 and J is TRBJ1-3; D may be TRBD1 (5 bases). The V end was cut by 5 bases, the J end by 1 base, with 15 bases between. Germline assignment: CDR1 SGHTA and CDR2 FQGNSA. This CDR3 contains 16 residues. The CDR3 DNA reads TGTGCCAGCAGCCAAAGCACCGCAGGGTCTGGAAACACCATATATTTT. Protein product: CASSQSTAGSGNTIYF.

The CDR3 here is CASSEEAPSTDTQYF. Here the CDR3 DNA reads TGTGCCAGCAGTGAGGAAGCTCCTAGCACAGATACGCAGTATTTT. The chain couples TRBV6-1 to TRBJ2-3, with D hard to call. Germline assignment: CDR1 MNHNS and CDR2 SASEGT. V lost 3 bases to trimming and J lost 0 bases, with 10 bases between them. The CDR3 spans 15 residues.

The rearrangement uses TRBV6-5 and TRBJ2-7; TRBD1 agrees at 8 bases. This CDR3 region has 14 residues. Trimming took 6 bases from V and 0 from J; bases not matched to a gene: 4. Germline V gives CDR1 MNHEY, CDR2 SVGAGI. CDR3 protein: CASRGDRFSYEQYV. In DNA, the CDR3 is TGTGCCAGCAGAGGGGACAGGTTCTCCTACGAGCAGTACGTC.

This rearrangement joins TRBV4-2 to TRBJ1-4, with no clear D. The germline gives CDR1 LGHNA, CDR2 YNFKEQ. V was shortened by 0 bases and J by 7 bases, with 15 bases between the two germline ends. The CDR3 is 16 amino acids. CDR3 DNA: TGTGCCAGCAGCCAAGATCGGCAGGACTTGGGTGAAAAACTGTTTTTT. Residues: CASSQDRQDLGEKLFF.

V is TRBV5-1 and J is TRBJ1-1; a possible D gene is TRBD1 (5 bases). Trimming pared 0 bases from V and 2 bases from J, leaving 14 bases between. The length of the CDR3 is 16 residues. The germline CDR1 and CDR2 sequences are SGHRS and YFSETQ. This CDR3 is CASSLAVGEYNTEAFF. In DNA form, the CDR3 reads TGCGCCAGCAGCTTGGCCGTAGGGGAATACAACACTGAAGCTTTCTTT.

This clonotype turned up a few times. This chain links TRBV6-2 or TRBV6-3 with TRBJ1-5, with D unresolved. Trimming shortened V by 2 bases and J by 4 bases, and 12 bases separated the two germline ends. The CDR3 has 15 residues. The germline CDR1 and CDR2 sequences are MNHEY and SVGEGT. Here the CDR3 reads CASSYEVTANQPQHF. The CDR3 nucleotides are TGTGCCAGCAGTTACGAGGTGACGGCTAATCAGCCCCAGCATTTT.

This clonotype was counted many times. The chain joins TRBV29-1 to TRBJ2-1; D unclear. Germline V lookup: CDR1 SQVTM, CDR2 ANQGSEA. This CDR3 has 12 amino acids. As DNA, the CDR3 is TGCAGTGCCGAGTTCCGGGACAATGAGCAGTTCTTC. It yields the protein CSAEFRDNEQFF.